The 13 T cell receptor beta chains reported below all come from one sample, sequenced in a study of blood T cell repertoires in COVID-19. Here immunoSEQ multiplex PCR was the method, and the copy in TCRdb shows in-frame clones only, minus some. Here the sample spans some 150,000 clones, around four fifths being singletons. Sequences were obtained from peripheral blood. The receptors were gathered from a woman aged 40 to 50 with active or convalescent COVID-19.

The chain links TRBV6-2 or TRBV6-3 to TRBJ2-1; 7 bases agree with TRBD2. The CDR3 covers 18 residues. CDR1 and CDR2 from the germline V gene are MNHEY and SVGEGT. J lost 3 bases, V lost 0 bases, and 11 bases had no gene match. CDR3 sequence (DNA): TGTGCCAGCAGTTACTCGAGTAATAGACTAGCCGACTACAATGAGCAGTTCTTC. Amino acids: CASSYSSNRLADYNEQFF.

V usage is TRBV4-3 and J usage is TRBJ2-5; 7 bases fit TRBD2. Germline values: CDR1 LGHNA, CDR2 YSLEER. Trimming at V came to 0 bases and at J to 5 bases, leaving 9 bases not matched to a gene. The CDR3 length is 16 residues. The CDR3 coding sequence is TGCGCCAGCAGCCAAGATTGGCTCCAGCGGGGTGAGACCCAGTACTTC. Its protein is CASSQDWLQRGETQYF.

The V and J genes are TRBV7-6 and TRBJ1-6; TRBD1 agrees at 7 bases. V was pared by 5 bases and J by 6 bases, with 7 bases of the junction left unmatched. From germline, CDR1 is SGHVS and CDR2 FNYEAQ. The CDR3 length is 15 residues. The CDR3 nucleotides are TGTGCCAGCAGCCTAGGGACAGTTGGTAATTCACCCCTCCACTTT. It yields the protein CASSLGTVGNSPLHF.

This clone was observed once. The V call is TRBV4-1, the J call TRBJ2-1; D perhaps matches TRBD1 (6 bases). Germline assignment: CDR1 MGHRA and CDR2 YSYEKL. The V gene lost 2 bases and the J gene lost 10 bases, with 6 bases spanning the gap. CDR3 length: 11 residues. The CDR3, as DNA: TGCGCCAGCAGCCAAACAGGGGAGCAGTTCTTC. Translating gives CASSQTGEQFF.

V gene TRBV28 combines with J gene TRBJ1-2; D may be TRBD1 (6 bases). The CDR3 contains 13 residues. Looked up from germline, CDR1 is MDHEN and CDR2 is SYDVKM. V lost 6 bases, J lost 4 bases, and 12 bases lay in between. In DNA form, the CDR3 reads TGTGCCAGCAGGATAACAGGGATCTATGGCTACACCTTC. Its protein product is CASRITGIYGYTF.

This clone has just one count. The chain uses TRBV28 and TRBJ1-5; unclear D gene. With 3 bases removed from V and 3 bases from J, the gap between germline ends came to 6 bases. Germline values: CDR1 MDHEN, CDR2 SYDVKM. The CDR3 is 13 residues long. The CDR3 spells CASSFWANQPQHF. For the CDR3, the DNA is TGTGCCAGCAGTTTTTGGGCCAATCAGCCCCAGCATTTT.

J is TRBJ2-3 and V is TRBV28; 10 bases are a match to TRBD1. J lost 2 bases, V lost 2 bases, and 19 bases had no gene match. This CDR3 is 21 amino acids long. The V gene's germline CDR1 is MDHEN and CDR2 SYDVKM. Written as DNA, the CDR3 is TGTGCCAGCAGTTTAAAATTCCGGGGACAGGGGAGTTCGGTAACCACAGATACGCAGTATTTT. Amino acid sequence: CASSLKFRGQGSSVTTDTQYF.

The chain couples TRBV12-3 or TRBV12-4 to TRBJ2-7; 7 positions match TRBD1. Losses at the gene ends were 6 bases for V and 2 bases for J; bases not matched to a gene: 1. CDR3 length equals 12 residues. As DNA, the CDR3 is TGTGCCAGCAGCCAGGGGGCCTACGAGCAGTACTTC. Translation: CASSQGAYEQYF.

This clone has more than one count but fewer than ten. The chain links TRBV19 to TRBJ1-1; D may be TRBD1 (6 bases). Germline CDR1 and CDR2: LNHDA and SQIVND (reference sequence). V lost 2 bases and J lost 1, with 8 bases in between. This CDR3 comprises 14 residues. CDR3 coding DNA: TGTGCCAGTAGTATACTGGACAGGAACACTGAAGCTTTCTTT. It yields the protein CASSILDRNTEAFF.

This chain joins TRBV6-5 and TRBJ1-1; D is ambiguous. Germline CDR1 is MNHEY and CDR2 is SVGAGI. CDR3 size: 14 residues. The ends were cut back, 2 bases at V and 5 bases at J, with 12 bases in the middle. This CDR3 is CASSYAGSETEAFF. CDR3 DNA sequence: TGTGCCAGCAGTTACGCAGGAAGTGAGACTGAAGCTTTCTTT.

The chain links TRBV6-2 or TRBV6-3 to TRBJ1-6; the D gene is possibly TRBD1 (5 bases). Germline assignment: CDR1 MNHEY and CDR2 SVGEGT. This CDR3 has 16 residues. V lost 2 bases and J lost 10, with 18 bases in between. CDR3 sequence (DNA): TGTGCCAGCAGTTACGTTACGACAGCGCGCCGGTCACCCCTCCACTTT. This translates into CASSYVTTARRSPLHF.

The genes are TRBV5-8 and TRBJ2-1, with TRBD2 as a possible D gene (5 bases). Germline V gene lookup returns CDR1 SGHTS and CDR2 YDEGEE. Trimming left V 5 bases short and J 11 bases short, with 14 bases between. The CDR3 is made up of 12 amino acids. The CDR3 here is CASRRAVPQQFF. The CDR3 nucleotides read TGTGCCAGCAGACGAGCGGTCCCTCAGCAGTTCTTC.

The rearrangement links TRBV9 to TRBJ1-2, with D unresolved. The CDR3 sequence is 14 residues long. Germline CDR1 reads SGDLS; CDR2 reads YYNGEE. Deletions cut 1 base from V and 3 bases from J, with 10 bases between. In DNA form, the CDR3 reads TGTGCCAGCAGCGTATCGGGGTTTGACTATGGCTACACCTTC. Encoded protein: CASSVSGFDYGYTF. The full variable domain, completed using reference TRBV9 and TRBJ1-2, is DSGVTQTPKHLITATGQRVTLRCSPRSGDLSVYWYQQSLDQGLQFLIQYYNGEERAKGNILERFSAQQFPDLHSELNLSSLELGDSALYFCASSVSGFDYGYTFGSGTRLTVV.